The source of this TCR beta chain is a study of regulatory T cells in long-lasting Graves disease. Looked up from germline, CDR1 is SGHDN and CDR2 is FVKESK. The CDR3 runs to 14 residues. The ends were cut back, 3 bases at V and 7 bases at J, with 16 bases in the middle. The time point here: newly diagnosed GD, antithyroid drugs for less than 3 months. PBMC RNA served as the TCR library source. Building of the TCR beta libraries involved iRepertoire HTBI primers and Arm-PCR of CDR3 regions. Using its own MiXCR run on the multiplex PCR reads, TCRdb lists one record per CDR3 protein. The sample yields 350,000 to 450,000 distinct CDR3 sequences, roughly 10% seen once. This clonotype was observed at least ten times. These data were likewise used in another study, on T cells in Graves' hyperthyroidism and ophthalmopathy. That paper states: HTBI primers were employed in a first-round RT-PCR of the TCR CDR3.

The sequence came from a woman younger than 35 with Graves disease. This sequence joins TRBV14 and TRBJ2-7; D is ambiguous. Sequencing was performed on peripheral blood mononuclear cells (PBMCs), taken at new diagnosis, from a patient treated with antithyroid drugs. CDR3 amino acids: CASSHDLLQVEQYF. CDR3 in DNA: TGTGCCAGCAGCCATGATCTCTTACAAGTGGAGCAGTACTTC. Filled out from reference TRBV14 and TRBJ2-7, the complete variable domain reads EAGVTQFPSHSVIEKGQTVTLRCDPISGHDNLYWYRRVMGKEIKFLLHFVKESKQDESGMPNNRFLAERTGGTYSTLKVQPAELEDSGVYFCASSHDLLQVEQYFGPGTRLTVT.